The next 7 T cell receptor beta chains were all read from a single sample in a study of sequential checkpoint blockade in melanoma. Sequenced by immunoSEQ multiplex PCR; TCRdb stores in-frame clones only, minus some. Of approximately 8,700 clones listed, around 24% are singletons. Stated treatment: randomized to nivolumab then ipilimumab (arm A) or the reverse (arm B). Specimen: tumor tissue (inferred from file names), collected from a patient given nivolumab and ipilimumab in sequence. These receptors all stem from a human donor with melanoma.

The rearrangement links TRBV27 to TRBJ1-5, with 8 bases matching TRBD1. J gave up 7 bases and V 6 bases, and 11 bases lay outside the gene matches. The CDR3 sequence is 15 residues long. In germline, CDR1 is MNHEY, CDR2 SMNVEV (reference sequence). The CDR3 sequence is CASSPLGQGEQPQHF. In DNA, the CDR3 is TGTGCCAGCAGCCCCCTTGGACAGGGAGAACAGCCCCAGCATTTT.

The chain couples TRBV23-1 to TRBJ2-3; TRBD1 matches at 9 bases. TRBV23-1 is given ORF status, its function remaining uncertain. V was clipped by 6 bases and J by 1 base; unmatched bases: 5. The CDR3 is made up of 15 amino acids. CDR3 nucleotide sequence: TGCGCCAGCAGCTTGCGGACAGGGGGCACAGATACGCAGTATTTT. Its protein product is CASSLRTGGTDTQYF.

The rearrangement joins TRBV15 to TRBJ2-1; 7 bases agree with TRBD1. The germline V gene encodes CDR1 LNHNV and CDR2 YYDKDF (reference sequence). The CDR3 length is 16 residues. The junction had 16 bases not matched to a gene; V was cut back by 4 bases and J by 10 bases. The CDR3 DNA reads TGTGCCACCAGCAACCTCCGGGACAGTCCCTATCGGGAGCAGTTCTTC. Translating gives CATSNLRDSPYREQFF.

J is TRBJ2-3 and V is TRBV30; 7 bases fit TRBD2. From germline, CDR1 is GTSNPN and CDR2 SVGIG (reference sequence). CDR3 length: 13 amino acids. Trimming at V came to 3 bases and at J to 10 bases, leaving 10 bases not matched to a gene. The CDR3 sequence is CAWSSEDGRPQYF. CDR3 nucleotide sequence: TGTGCCTGGAGCTCAGAGGACGGGAGGCCGCAGTATTTT.

By its share, this clone is medium-sized. This chain links TRBV29-1 with TRBJ2-1; possible D gene TRBD2, 5 bases. This CDR3 contains 12 residues. V gave up 7 bases and J gave up 8 bases, with 15 bases separating them. From germline, CDR1 is SQVTM and CDR2 ANQGSEA. DNA of the CDR3: TGCAGCGCCTTGGGCGGGTTCGATGAGCAGTTCTTC. As protein: CSALGGFDEQFF.

This clone was found many times. This chain connects TRBV7-6 to TRBJ2-7, with 8 bases fitting TRBD2. The length of the CDR3 is 15 residues. CDR1 and CDR2 (germline): SGHVS, FNYEAQ. V dropped 5 bases and J dropped 2; count of bases not matched to a gene: 8. The CDR3 reads CASSQEASGPYEQYF. CDR3 coding DNA: TGTGCCAGCAGCCAAGAGGCTAGCGGGCCCTACGAGCAGTACTTC.

This clone counts as medium-sized. The chain is built from TRBV19 and TRBJ1-2; D perhaps matches TRBD1 (5 bases). From germline, CDR1 is LNHDA and CDR2 SQIVND (reference sequence). Trimming shortened V by 8 bases and J by 0 bases, and 10 bases separated the two germline ends. The CDR3 has 13 residues. The CDR3 nucleotides are TGTGCCAGTGATGACAGTTCTAACTATGGCTACACCTTC. Protein product: CASDDSSNYGYTF.